Listed below are T cell receptor beta chains from one sample, sequenced in a study of CD8 T cells in Susac syndrome. Via MiXCR, TCRdb re-called the immunoSEQ multiplex PCR reads, giving one row per CDR3 protein. The sample lists tens of thousands of distinct CDR3 sequences; around 94% were seen once. Sequenced material: CD8+ T cells from PBMCs. The receptor set was obtained from a human donor with Susac syndrome. The CDR3 runs from the conserved cysteine through the conserved F or W. Each record gives: V gene, J gene, D gene, clone size, CDR3 protein, CDR3 DNA. The D gene is left open where the match is weak. Clone size is given for some rows only: seen once, a few or many times, or a class if the clone is expanded.

>TRBV7-9|TRBJ1-5|TRBD1|once
CASSSGQGGNQPQHF
TGTGCCAGCAGCTCGGGACAGGGGGGCAATCAGCCCCAGCATTTT
>TRBV9|TRBJ1-4|TRBD1|-
CASSVGQGGGEKLFF
TGTGCCAGCAGCGTAGGACAGGGAGGGGGCGAAAAACTGTTTTTT
>TRBV20-1|TRBJ2-2|-|-
CSARDRGRPNTGELFF
TGCAGTGCTAGAGACCGAGGACGGCCGAACACCGGGGAGCTGTTTTTT
>TRBV20-1|TRBJ2-7|-|-
CSARGRDYEQYF
TGCAGTGCCCGGGGTAGGGACTACGAGCAGTACTTC
>TRBV7-9|TRBJ2-1|TRBD2|-
CASSSAGGEQFF
TGTGCCAGCAGCTCCGCGGGGGGTGAGCAGTTCTTC
>TRBV2|TRBJ2-5|-|-
CASSEILWTAETQYF
TGTGCCAGCAGTGAGATCTTATGGACTGCAGAGACCCAGTACTTC
>TRBV20-1|TRBJ2-5|TRBD1|-
CSARLLGQGRETQYF
TGCAGTGCTAGGCTCCTTGGACAGGGGAGGGAGACCCAGTACTTC
>TRBV3-1|TRBJ2-1|-|-
CASSQEAWGDEQFF
TGTGCCAGCAGCCAAGAAGCTTGGGGGGATGAGCAGTTCTTC
>TRBV5-6|TRBJ1-2|TRBD1|-
CASSDLGTGGDYGYTF
TGTGCCAGCAGCGATCTCGGGACAGGGGGGGACTATGGCTACACCTTC
>TRBV12-3/TRBV12-4|TRBJ1-5|TRBD1|-
CASSTGGLGNQPQHF
TGTGCCAGCAGCACAGGGGGCCTGGGTAATCAGCCCCAGCATTTT
>TRBV5-1|TRBJ2-5|-|-
CASSSAKTTQYF
TGCGCCAGCAGCTCCGCCAAGACGACCCAGTACTTC
>TRBV12-3/TRBV12-4|TRBJ1-6|-|-
CASSLTRGTNSPLHF
TGTGCCAGCAGTTTAACCCGGGGGACCAATTCACCCCTCCACTTT
>TRBV28|TRBJ2-7|-|-
CASWTETPHEQYF
TGTGCCAGCTGGACCGAGACACCGCACGAGCAGTACTTC
>TRBV12-3/TRBV12-4|TRBJ2-7|-|-
CASSQGSLLYEQYF
TGTGCCAGCAGTCAGGGGTCCCTCCTCTACGAGCAGTACTTC
>TRBV6-2/TRBV6-3|TRBJ2-1|-|-
CASSFRGPPTNEQFF
TGTGCCAGCAGCTTCCGAGGGCCCCCAACGAATGAGCAGTTCTTC
>TRBV4-3|TRBJ2-3|TRBD2|-
CASSQKPGLASADTQYF
TGCGCCAGCAGCCAAAAGCCGGGACTAGCCTCTGCAGATACGCAGTATTTT
>TRBV10-2|TRBJ2-1|-|-
CASSESSWGAGYEQFF
TGCGCCAGCAGTGAGTCGTCGTGGGGGGCAGGGTATGAGCAGTTCTTC
>TRBV6-1|TRBJ2-6|-|-
CASYSSGANVLTF
TGTGCCAGTTACAGCTCTGGGGCCAACGTCCTGACTTTC
>TRBV7-9|TRBJ2-2|-|-
CASSNRDFPLELFF
TGTGCCAGCAGCAACCGGGACTTCCCGTTGGAGCTGTTTTTT
>TRBV27|TRBJ2-2|-|few
CASSLSGELFF
TGTGCCAGCAGCTTGTCCGGGGAGCTGTTTTTT
>TRBV7-6|TRBJ2-7|-|few
CASSLAPDYEQYF
TGTGCCAGCAGCTTAGCGCCAGACTACGAGCAGTACTTC
>TRBV12-3/TRBV12-4|TRBJ2-3|-|-
CASSLTATDTQYF
TGTGCCAGCAGTTTAACAGCTACAGATACGCAGTATTTT
>TRBV20-1|TRBJ1-1|TRBD1|-
CSARTGDTEAFF
TGCAGTGCTAGGACAGGGGACACTGAAGCTTTCTTT
>TRBV4-2|TRBJ2-5|TRBD2|-
CASSQDLLAGEETQYF
TGTGCCAGCAGCCAAGATCTACTAGCGGGGGAAGAGACCCAGTACTTC
>TRBV6-2/TRBV6-3|TRBJ2-1|TRBD1|-
CASSYRDSYNEQFF
TGTGCCAGCAGTTACCGGGACAGCTACAATGAGCAGTTCTTC
>TRBV4-1|TRBJ1-1|-|-
CASSWGQNTEAFF
TGCGCCAGCAGCTGGGGACAGAACACTGAAGCTTTCTTT
>TRBV4-1|TRBJ2-1|-|-
CASSQDKSSYNEKFF
TGCGCCAGCAGCCAAGATAAGAGCTCCTACAATGAGAAGTTCTTC
>TRBV11-2|TRBJ2-4|-|-
CASSSLNSQNIQYF
TGTGCCAGCAGCTCCCTTAATAGCCAAAACATTCAGTACTTC
>TRBV12-3/TRBV12-4|TRBJ2-4|TRBD2|-
CASSPPWTSQTENIQYF
TGTGCCAGCAGTCCACCCTGGACTAGCCAGACGGAAAACATTCAGTACTTC
>TRBV9|TRBJ2-3|-|once
CASSDTASTDTQYF
TGTGCCAGCAGCGATACAGCTAGCACAGATACGCAGTATTTT
>TRBV3-1|TRBJ2-7|-|-
CASSWSQSPYEQYF
TGTGCCAGCAGCTGGTCCCAGTCCCCCTACGAGCAGTACTTC
>TRBV7-9|TRBJ2-1|-|-
CASSLSLRGIEQFF
TGTGCCAGCAGCTTAAGCCTTCGGGGGATTGAGCAGTTCTTC
>TRBV7-2|TRBJ2-7|-|-
CASSLGGTRGEQYF
TGTGCCAGCAGCTTAGGTGGGACCCGGGGCGAGCAGTACTTC
>TRBV4-2|TRBJ2-1|-|once
CASSQVTGPVYNEQFF
TGTGCCAGCAGCCAAGTGACGGGGCCGGTATACAATGAGCAGTTCTTC
>TRBV6-2/TRBV6-3|TRBJ2-1|-|-
CASSPRWVPRDEQFF
TGTGCCAGCAGCCCCCGGTGGGTCCCAAGGGATGAGCAGTTCTTC
>TRBV5-4|TRBJ2-1|TRBD1|-
CASLDRNNEQFF
TGTGCCAGCCTGGACAGGAACAATGAGCAGTTCTTC
>TRBV20-1|TRBJ2-1|TRBD2|-
CSARGRATQYNEQFF
TGCAGTGCTAGGGGGAGGGCCACCCAGTACAATGAGCAGTTCTTC
>TRBV6-1|TRBJ2-5|TRBD2|-
CASSLGLAVKETQYF
TGTGCCAGCAGTCTTGGACTAGCGGTGAAAGAGACCCAGTACTTC
>TRBV9|TRBJ2-6|-|-
CASSGWSGMSAGANVLTF
TGTGCCAGCAGCGGGTGGTCAGGGATGTCCGCTGGGGCCAACGTCCTGACTTTC
>TRBV9|TRBJ2-1|TRBD2|-
CASSALRRGGGNEQFF
TGTGCCAGCAGCGCCCTCCGTCGCGGGGGGGGGAATGAGCAGTTCTTC
>TRBV15|TRBJ1-3|-|-
CATSSGREISGNTIYF
TGTGCCACCAGCAGCGGACGGGAGATCTCTGGAAACACCATATATTTT
>TRBV27|TRBJ1-5|-|-
CASRAADSNQPQHF
TGTGCCAGCAGAGCAGCCGATAGCAATCAGCCCCAGCATTTT
>TRBV7-8|TRBJ2-1|-|-
CASSLNSGNEQFF
TGTGCCAGCAGCTTAAATAGCGGCAATGAGCAGTTCTTC
>TRBV7-9|TRBJ2-1|-|-
CASSLANNEQFF
TGTGCCAGCAGCTTAGCGAACAATGAGCAGTTCTTC
>TRBV5-1|TRBJ2-1|TRBD2|-
CASSSGTSSYNEQFF
TGCGCCAGCAGCTCCGGGACTAGTTCCTACAATGAGCAGTTCTTC
>TRBV6-5|TRBJ2-7|TRBD1|once
CASGSGQLYEQYF
TGTGCCAGCGGGTCGGGACAGCTCTACGAGCAGTACTTC
>TRBV12-3/TRBV12-4|TRBJ2-3|-|-
CASSFVDTDTQYF
TGTGCCAGCAGTTTTGTGGACACAGATACGCAGTATTTT
>TRBV6-5|TRBJ1-1|-|-
CASSYKRGWTEAFF
TGTGCCAGCAGTTATAAAAGGGGCTGGACGGAAGCTTTCTTT
>TRBV7-9|TRBJ1-1|-|-
CASSSQGPNTEAFF
TGTGCCAGCAGCTCCCAGGGGCCGAACACTGAAGCTTTCTTT
>TRBV7-9|TRBJ1-5|-|once
CASSLLGSNQPQHF
TGTGCCAGCAGCTTACTTGGGAGCAATCAGCCCCAGCATTTT
>TRBV20-1|TRBJ2-7|TRBD1|-
CSAQQGVEQYF
TGCAGTGCTCAACAGGGGGTCGAGCAGTACTTC
>TRBV12-3/TRBV12-4|TRBJ1-1|-|-
CASGDRNDGTEAFF
TGTGCCAGCGGAGACAGGAACGACGGCACTGAAGCTTTCTTT
>TRBV12-5|TRBJ2-7|-|-
CASAPGLTYEQYF
TGTGCTAGTGCCCCAGGGCTCACCTACGAGCAGTACTTC
>TRBV6-5|TRBJ2-7|-|-
CASSVVVSAEQYF
TGTGCCAGTTCGGTGGTGGTTTCTGCCGAGCAGTACTTC